The clone carrying this T cell receptor (beta chain) showed up just a few times. Its antigen is not known. The data belong to a study of T-cell memory formation after mild COVID-19. Study-wide background: TCR clustering was largely donor specific. Points from the study as a whole: The second-wave clones peaking on day 37 were not confirmed as SARS-CoV-2-specific. Within pre-infection memory, some responding clones were found, suggesting cross-reactive memory joined.

TCRdb passed the 5' RACE reads through MiXCR, listing each CDR3 protein once. The sample includes 110,000 or so distinct CDR3 sequences, 22% of them seen just once. V gave up 5 bases and J gave up 2 bases; unmatched junction bases: 5. Looked up from germline, CDR1 is SGHTA and CDR2 is FQGNSA. The CDR3 length is 15 residues. The chain is built from TRBV7-2 and TRBJ1-5; TRBD1 agrees at 8 bases. The origin of this receptor is a man aged 18 to 29 who had mild COVID-19 (a few samples of this study predate the infection). Cell type and time point are not known. Specimen: PBMCs or a T cell subset sorted from them (not recorded which). The DNA of the CDR3 is TGTGCCAGCAGCCCGGACAGGGCGGGCAATCAGCCCCAGCATTTT. This sequence encodes CASSPDRAGNQPQHF.